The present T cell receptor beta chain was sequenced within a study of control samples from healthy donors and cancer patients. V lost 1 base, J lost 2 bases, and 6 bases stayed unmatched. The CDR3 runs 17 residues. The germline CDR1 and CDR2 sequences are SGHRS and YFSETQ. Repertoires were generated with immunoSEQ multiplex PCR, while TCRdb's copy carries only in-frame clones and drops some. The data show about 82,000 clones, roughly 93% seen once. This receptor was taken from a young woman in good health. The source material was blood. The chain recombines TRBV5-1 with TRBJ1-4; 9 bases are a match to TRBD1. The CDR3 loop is CASSLWTGVVTNEKLFF. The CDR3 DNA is TGCGCCAGCAGCTTGTGGACAGGGGTTGTCACTAATGAAAAACTGTTTTTT.